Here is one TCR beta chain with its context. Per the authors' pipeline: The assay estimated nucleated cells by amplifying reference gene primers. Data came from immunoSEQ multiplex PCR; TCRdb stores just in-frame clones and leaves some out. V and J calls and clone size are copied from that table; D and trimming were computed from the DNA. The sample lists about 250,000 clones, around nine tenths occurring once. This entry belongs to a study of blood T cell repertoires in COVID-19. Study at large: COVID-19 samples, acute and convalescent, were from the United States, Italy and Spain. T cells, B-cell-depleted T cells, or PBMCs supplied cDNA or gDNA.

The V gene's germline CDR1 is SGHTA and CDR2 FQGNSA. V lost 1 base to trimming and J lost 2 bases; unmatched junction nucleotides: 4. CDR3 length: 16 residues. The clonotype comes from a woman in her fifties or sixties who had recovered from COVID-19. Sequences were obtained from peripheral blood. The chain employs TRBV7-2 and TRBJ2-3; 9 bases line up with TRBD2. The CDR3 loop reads CASSLGRGGATDTQYF. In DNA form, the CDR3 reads TGTGCCAGCAGCTTAGGTCGCGGGGGGGCCACAGATACGCAGTATTTT. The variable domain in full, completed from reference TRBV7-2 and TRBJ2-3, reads GAGVSQSPSNKVTEKGKDVELRCDPISGHTALYWYRQSLGQGLEFLIYFQGNSAPDKSGLPSDRFSAERTGGSVSTLTIQRTQQEDSAVYLCASSLGRGGATDTQYFGPGTRLTVL.